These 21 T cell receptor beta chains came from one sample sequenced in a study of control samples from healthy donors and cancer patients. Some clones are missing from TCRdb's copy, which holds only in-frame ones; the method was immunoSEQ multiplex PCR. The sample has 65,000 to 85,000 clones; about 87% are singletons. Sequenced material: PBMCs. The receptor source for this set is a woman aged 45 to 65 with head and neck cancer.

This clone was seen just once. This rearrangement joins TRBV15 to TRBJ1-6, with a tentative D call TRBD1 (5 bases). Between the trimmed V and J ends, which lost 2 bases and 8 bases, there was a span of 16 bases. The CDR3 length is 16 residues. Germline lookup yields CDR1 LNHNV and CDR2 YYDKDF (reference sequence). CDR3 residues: CATSRRTSGRYSPLHF. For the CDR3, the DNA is TGTGCCACCAGCAGAAGGACAAGTGGCCGATATTCACCCCTCCACTTT.

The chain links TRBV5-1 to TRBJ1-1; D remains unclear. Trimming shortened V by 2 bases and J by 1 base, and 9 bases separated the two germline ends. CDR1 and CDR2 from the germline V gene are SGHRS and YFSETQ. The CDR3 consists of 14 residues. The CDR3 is CASSFTSGNTEAFF. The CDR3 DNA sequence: TGCGCCAGCAGCTTCACCTCAGGGAACACTGAAGCTTTCTTT.

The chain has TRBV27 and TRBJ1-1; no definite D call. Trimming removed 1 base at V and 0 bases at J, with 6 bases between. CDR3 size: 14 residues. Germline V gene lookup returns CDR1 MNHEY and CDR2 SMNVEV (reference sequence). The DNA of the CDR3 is TGTGCCAGCAGTTTATACGCTGTGAACACTGAAGCTTTCTTT. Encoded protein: CASSLYAVNTEAFF.

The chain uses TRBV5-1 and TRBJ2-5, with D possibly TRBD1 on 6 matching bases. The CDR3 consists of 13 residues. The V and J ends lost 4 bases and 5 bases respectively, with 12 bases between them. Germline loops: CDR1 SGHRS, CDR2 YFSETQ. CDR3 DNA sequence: TGCGCCAGCAGCACCCGGGACACCGAGACCCAGTACTTC. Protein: CASSTRDTETQYF.

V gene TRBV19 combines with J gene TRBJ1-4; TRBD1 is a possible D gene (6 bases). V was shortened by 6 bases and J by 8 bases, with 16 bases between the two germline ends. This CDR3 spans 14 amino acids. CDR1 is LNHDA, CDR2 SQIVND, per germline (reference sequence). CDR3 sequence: CASRDSGRGEKLFF. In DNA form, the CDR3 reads TGTGCCAGTAGGGACAGTGGCCGGGGAGAAAAACTGTTTTTT.

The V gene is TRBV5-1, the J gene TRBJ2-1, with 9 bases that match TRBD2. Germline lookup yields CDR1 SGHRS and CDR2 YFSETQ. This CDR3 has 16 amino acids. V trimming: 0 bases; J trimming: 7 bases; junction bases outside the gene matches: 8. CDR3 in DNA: TGCGCCAGCAGCTTGGAAGGCGGGGGGGCTCGAAATGAGCAGTTCTTC. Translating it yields CASSLEGGGARNEQFF. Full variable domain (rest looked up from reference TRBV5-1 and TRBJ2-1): KAGVTQTPRYLIKTRGQQVTLSCSPISGHRSVSWYQQTPGQGLQFLFEYFSETQRNKGNFPGRFSGRQFSNSRSEMNVSTLELGDSALYLCASSLEGGGARNEQFFGPGTRLTVL.

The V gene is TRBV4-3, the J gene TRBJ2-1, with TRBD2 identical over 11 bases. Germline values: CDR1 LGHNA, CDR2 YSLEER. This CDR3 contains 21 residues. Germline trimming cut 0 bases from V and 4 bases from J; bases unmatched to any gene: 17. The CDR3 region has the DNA TGCGCCAGCAGCCAAGATTGGGGAAAAGGACTAGCGGGCTCGGGGTACAATGAGCAGTTCTTC. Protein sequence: CASSQDWGKGLAGSGYNEQFF.

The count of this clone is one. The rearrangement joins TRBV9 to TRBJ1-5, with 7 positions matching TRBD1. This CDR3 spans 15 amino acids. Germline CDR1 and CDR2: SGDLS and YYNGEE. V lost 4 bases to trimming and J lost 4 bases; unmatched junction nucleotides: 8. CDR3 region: CASSPGQEPNQPQHF. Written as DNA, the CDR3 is TGTGCCAGCAGCCCCGGACAGGAACCGAATCAGCCCCAGCATTTT.

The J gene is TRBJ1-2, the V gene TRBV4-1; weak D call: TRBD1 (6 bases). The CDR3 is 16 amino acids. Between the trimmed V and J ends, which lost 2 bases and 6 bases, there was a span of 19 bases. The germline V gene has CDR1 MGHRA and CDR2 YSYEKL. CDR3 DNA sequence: TGCGCCAGCAGCCAATTCCAGGACAGAAAAGACCATGGCTACACCTTC. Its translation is CASSQFQDRKDHGYTF.

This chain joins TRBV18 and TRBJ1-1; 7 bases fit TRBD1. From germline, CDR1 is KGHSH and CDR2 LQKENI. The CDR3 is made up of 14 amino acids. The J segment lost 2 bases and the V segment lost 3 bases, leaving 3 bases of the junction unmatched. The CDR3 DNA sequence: TGTGCCAGCTCACCCGGACAGGAAAACACTGAAGCTTTCTTT. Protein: CASSPGQENTEAFF.

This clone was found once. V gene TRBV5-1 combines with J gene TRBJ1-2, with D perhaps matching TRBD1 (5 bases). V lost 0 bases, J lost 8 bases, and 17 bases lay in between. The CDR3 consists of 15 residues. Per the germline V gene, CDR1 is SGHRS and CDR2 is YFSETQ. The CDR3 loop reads CASSLDGREGQGYTF. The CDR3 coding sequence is TGCGCCAGCAGCTTGGATGGCAGGGAGGGTCAGGGCTACACCTTC.

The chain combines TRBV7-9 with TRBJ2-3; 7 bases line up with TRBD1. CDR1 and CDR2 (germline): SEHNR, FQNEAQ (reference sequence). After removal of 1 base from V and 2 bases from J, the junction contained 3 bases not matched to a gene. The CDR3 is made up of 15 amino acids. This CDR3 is CASSLVTGFTDTQYF. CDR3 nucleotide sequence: TGTGCCAGCAGCTTAGTGACAGGGTTCACAGATACGCAGTATTTT.

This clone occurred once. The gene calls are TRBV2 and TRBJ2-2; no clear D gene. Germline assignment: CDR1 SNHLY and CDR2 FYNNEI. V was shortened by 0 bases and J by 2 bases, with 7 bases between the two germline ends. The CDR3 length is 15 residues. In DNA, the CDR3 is TGTGCCAGCAGTGAAGCTCGAGCTAACACCGGGGAGCTGTTTTTT. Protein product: CASSEARANTGELFF. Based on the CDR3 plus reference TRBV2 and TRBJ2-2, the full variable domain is EPEVTQTPSHQVTQMGQEVILRCVPISNHLYFYWYRQILGQKVEFLVSFYNNEISEKSEIFDDQFSVERPDGSNFTLKIRSTKLEDSAMYFCASSEARANTGELFFGEGSRLTVL.

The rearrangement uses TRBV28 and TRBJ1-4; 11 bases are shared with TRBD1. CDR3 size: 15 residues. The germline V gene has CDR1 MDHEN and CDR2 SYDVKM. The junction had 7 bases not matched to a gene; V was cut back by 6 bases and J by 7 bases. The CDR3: CASSGDRGFGEKLFF. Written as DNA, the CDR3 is TGTGCCAGCAGCGGGGACAGGGGGTTTGGTGAAAAACTGTTTTTT.

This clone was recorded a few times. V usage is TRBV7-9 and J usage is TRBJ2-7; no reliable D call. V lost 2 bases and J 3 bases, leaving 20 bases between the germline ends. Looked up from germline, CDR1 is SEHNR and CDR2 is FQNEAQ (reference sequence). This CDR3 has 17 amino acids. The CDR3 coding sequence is TGTGCCAGCAGCTTACTGGGAAGCAGGTCTCCGTACTACGAGCAGTACTTC. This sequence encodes CASSLLGSRSPYYEQYF. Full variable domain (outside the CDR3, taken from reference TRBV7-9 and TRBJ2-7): DTGVSQNPRHKITKRGQNVTFRCDPISEHNRLYWYRQTLGQGPEFLTYFQNEAQLEKSRLLSDRFSAERPKGSFSTLEIQRTEQGDSAMYLCASSLLGSRSPYYEQYFGPGTRLTVT.

In nucleotides, the CDR3 is TGTGCCAGCAGCCTCACTCCGGGACTAGCGGGTAACGAGCAGTACTTC. Protein product: CASSLTPGLAGNEQYF. V gene TRBV4-2 combines with J gene TRBJ2-7, with 12 bases fitting TRBD2. Trimming removed 4 bases from V and 5 bases from J; junction bases left unmatched: 9. Germline CDR1 and CDR2: LGHNA and YNFKEQ. The CDR3 length is 16 residues.

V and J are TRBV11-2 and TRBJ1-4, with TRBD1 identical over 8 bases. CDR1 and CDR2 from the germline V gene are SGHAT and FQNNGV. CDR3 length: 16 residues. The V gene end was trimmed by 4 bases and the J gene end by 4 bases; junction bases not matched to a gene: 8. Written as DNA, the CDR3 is TGTGCCAGCAGCTCCGGACAGGGCTTATATAATGAAAAACTGTTTTTT. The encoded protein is CASSSGQGLYNEKLFF. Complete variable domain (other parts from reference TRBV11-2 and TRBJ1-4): EAGVAQSPRYKIIEKRQSVAFWCNPISGHATLYWYQQILGQGPKLLIQFQNNGVVDDSQLPKDRFSAERLKGVDSTLKIQPAKLEDSAVYLCASSSGQGLYNEKLFFGSGTQLSVL.

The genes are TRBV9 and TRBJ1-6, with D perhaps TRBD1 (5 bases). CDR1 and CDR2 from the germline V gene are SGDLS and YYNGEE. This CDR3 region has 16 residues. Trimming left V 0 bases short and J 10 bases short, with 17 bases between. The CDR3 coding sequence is TGTGCCAGCAGCGTAGAGGGACGGGATTTGGGGTCACCCCTCCACTTT. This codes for CASSVEGRDLGSPLHF.

The CDR3 region is CAWKVRVSSGANVLTF. CDR3 in DNA: TGTGCCTGGAAAGTCAGGGTTAGCTCTGGGGCCAACGTCCTGACTTTC. The chain links TRBV30 to TRBJ2-6; TRBD1 might be the D (5 bases). Between the trimmed V and J ends, which lost 4 bases and 0 bases, there was a span of 13 bases. The CDR3 has 16 amino acids. Germline V gives CDR1 GTSNPN, CDR2 SVGIG (reference sequence). Combining the CDR3 with reference TRBV30 and TRBJ2-6 gives the whole variable domain SQTIHQWPATLVQPVGSPLSLECTVEGTSNPNLYWYRQAAGRGLQLLFYSVGIGQISSEVPQNLSASRPQDRQFILSSKKLLLSDSGFYLCAWKVRVSSGANVLTFGAGSRLTVL.

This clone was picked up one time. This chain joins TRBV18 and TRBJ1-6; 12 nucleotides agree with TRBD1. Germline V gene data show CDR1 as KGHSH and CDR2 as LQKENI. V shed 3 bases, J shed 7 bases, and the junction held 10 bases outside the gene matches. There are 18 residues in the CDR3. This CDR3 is CASSPTWGQGALNSPLHF. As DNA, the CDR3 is TGTGCCAGCTCACCCACTTGGGGACAGGGGGCCTTAAATTCACCCCTCCACTTT. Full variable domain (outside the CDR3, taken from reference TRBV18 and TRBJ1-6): NAGVMQNPRHLVRRRGQEARLRCSPMKGHSHVYWYRQLPEEGLKFMVYLQKENIIDESGMPKERFSAEFPKEGPSILRIQQVVRGDSAAYFCASSPTWGQGALNSPLHFGNGTRLTVT.

CDR3 amino acids: CASTPSNPRADTQYF. The CDR3 DNA reads as TGTGCCAGCACCCCCTCAAATCCTCGAGCAGATACGCAGTATTTT. The rearrangement links TRBV6-6 to TRBJ2-3; D unresolved. The CDR3 contains 15 residues. Per germline, CDR1 MNHNY and CDR2 SVGAGI (reference sequence). The V end was cut by 7 bases, the J end by 4 bases, with 18 bases between.